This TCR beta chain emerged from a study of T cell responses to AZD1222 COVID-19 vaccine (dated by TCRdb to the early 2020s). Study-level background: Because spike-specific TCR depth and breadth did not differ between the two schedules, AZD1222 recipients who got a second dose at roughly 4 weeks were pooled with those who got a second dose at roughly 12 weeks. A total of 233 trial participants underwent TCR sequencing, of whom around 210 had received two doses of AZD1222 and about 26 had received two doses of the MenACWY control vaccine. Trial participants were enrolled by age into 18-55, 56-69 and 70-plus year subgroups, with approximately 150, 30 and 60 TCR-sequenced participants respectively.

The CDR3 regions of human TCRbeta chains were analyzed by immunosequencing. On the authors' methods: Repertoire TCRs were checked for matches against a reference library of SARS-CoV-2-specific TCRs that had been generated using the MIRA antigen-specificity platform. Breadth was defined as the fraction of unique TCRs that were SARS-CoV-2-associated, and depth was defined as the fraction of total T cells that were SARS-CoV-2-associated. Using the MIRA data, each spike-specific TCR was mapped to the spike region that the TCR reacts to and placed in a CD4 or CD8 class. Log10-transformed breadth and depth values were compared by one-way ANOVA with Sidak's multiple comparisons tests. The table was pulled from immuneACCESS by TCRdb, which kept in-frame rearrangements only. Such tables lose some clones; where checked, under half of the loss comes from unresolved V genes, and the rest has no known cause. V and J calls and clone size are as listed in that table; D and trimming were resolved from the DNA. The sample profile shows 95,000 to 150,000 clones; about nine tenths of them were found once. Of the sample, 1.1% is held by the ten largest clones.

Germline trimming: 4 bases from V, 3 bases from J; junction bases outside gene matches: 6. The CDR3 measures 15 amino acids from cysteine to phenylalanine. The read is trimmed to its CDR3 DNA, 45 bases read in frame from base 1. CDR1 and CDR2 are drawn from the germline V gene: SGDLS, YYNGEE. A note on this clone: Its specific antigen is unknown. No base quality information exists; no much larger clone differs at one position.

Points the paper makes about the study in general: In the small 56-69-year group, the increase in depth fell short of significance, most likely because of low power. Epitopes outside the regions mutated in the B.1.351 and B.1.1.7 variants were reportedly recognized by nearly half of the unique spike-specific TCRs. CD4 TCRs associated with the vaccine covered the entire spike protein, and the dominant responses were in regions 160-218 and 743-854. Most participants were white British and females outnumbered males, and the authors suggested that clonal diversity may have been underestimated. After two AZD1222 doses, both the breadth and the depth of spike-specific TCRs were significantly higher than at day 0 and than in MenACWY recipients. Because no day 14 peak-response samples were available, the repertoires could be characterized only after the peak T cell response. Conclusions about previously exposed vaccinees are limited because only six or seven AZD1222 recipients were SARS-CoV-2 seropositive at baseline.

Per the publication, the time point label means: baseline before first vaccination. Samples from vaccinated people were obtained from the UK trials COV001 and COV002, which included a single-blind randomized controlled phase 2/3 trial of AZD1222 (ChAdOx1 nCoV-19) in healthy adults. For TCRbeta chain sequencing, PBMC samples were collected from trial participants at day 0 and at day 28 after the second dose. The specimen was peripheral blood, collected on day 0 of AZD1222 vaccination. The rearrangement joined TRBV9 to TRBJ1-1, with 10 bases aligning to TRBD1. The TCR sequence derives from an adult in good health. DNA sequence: TGTGCCAGCAGCCCCCAGGGGACAGGGGACACTGAAGCTTTCTTT. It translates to CASSPQGTGDTEAFF.